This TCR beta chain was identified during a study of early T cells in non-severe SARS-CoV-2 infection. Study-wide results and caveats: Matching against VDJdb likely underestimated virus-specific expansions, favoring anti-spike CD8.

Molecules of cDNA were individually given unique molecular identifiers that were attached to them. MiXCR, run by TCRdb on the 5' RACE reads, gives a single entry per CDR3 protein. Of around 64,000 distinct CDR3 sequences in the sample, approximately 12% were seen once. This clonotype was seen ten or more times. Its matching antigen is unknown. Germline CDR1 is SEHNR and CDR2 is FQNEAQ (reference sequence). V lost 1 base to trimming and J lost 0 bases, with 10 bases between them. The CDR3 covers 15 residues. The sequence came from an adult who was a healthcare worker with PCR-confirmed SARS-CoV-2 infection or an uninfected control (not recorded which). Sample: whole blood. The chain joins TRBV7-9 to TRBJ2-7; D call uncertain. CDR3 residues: CASSLVRGSSYEQYF. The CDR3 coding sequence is TGTGCCAGCAGCTTAGTCCGCGGTAGCTCCTACGAGCAGTACTTC. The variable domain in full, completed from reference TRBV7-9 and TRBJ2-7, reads DTGVSQNPRHKITKRGQNVTFRCDPISEHNRLYWYRQTLGQGPEFLTYFQNEAQLEKSRLLSDRFSAERPKGSFSTLEIQRTEQGDSAMYLCASSLVRGSSYEQYFGPGTRLTVT.